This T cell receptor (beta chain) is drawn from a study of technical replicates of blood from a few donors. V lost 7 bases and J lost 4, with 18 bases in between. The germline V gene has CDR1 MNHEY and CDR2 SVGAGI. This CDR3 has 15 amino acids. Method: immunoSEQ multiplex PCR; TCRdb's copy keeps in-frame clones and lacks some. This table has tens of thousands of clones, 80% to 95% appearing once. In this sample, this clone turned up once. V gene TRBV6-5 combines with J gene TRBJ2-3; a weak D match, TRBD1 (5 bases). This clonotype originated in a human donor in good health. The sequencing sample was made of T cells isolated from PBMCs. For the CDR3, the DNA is TGTGCCAGCAACCCTAGGGGCAGGGCGGCAGATACGCAGTATTTT. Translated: CASNPRGRAADTQYF.